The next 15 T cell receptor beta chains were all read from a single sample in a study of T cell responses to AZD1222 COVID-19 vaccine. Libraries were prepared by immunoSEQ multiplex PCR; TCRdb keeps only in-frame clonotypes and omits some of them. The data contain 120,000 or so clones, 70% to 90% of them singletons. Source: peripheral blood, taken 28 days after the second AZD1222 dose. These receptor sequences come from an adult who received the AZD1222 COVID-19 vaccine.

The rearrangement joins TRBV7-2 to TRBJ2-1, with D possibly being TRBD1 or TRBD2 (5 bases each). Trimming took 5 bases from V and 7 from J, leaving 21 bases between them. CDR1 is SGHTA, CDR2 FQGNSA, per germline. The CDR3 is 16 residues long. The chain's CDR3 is CASSRMRPGTFNEQFF. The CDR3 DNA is TGTGCCAGCAGCCGGATGAGGCCAGGGACGTTTAATGAGCAGTTCTTC.

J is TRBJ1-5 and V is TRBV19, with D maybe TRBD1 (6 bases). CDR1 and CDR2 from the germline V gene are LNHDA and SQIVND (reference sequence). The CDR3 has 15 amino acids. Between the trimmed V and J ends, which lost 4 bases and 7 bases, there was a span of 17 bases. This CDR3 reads CASSTLTGRGQPQHF. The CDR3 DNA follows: TGTGCCAGTAGTACATTAACAGGGAGAGGACAGCCCCAGCATTTT.

The CDR3: CASSYRLYEQFF. Written as DNA, the CDR3 is TGTGCCAGCAGTTATCGACTATATGAGCAGTTCTTC. The chain has TRBV6-2 or TRBV6-3 and TRBJ2-1, with D perhaps TRBD2 (5 bases). Trimming stripped 3 bases from V and 8 bases from J, with 8 bases between. The CDR3 is 12 amino acids. Germline assignment: CDR1 MNHEY and CDR2 SVGEGT.

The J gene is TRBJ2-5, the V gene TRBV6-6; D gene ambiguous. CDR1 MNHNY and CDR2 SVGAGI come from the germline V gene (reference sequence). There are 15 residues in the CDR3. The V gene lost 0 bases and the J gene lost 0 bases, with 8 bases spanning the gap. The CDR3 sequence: CASSYSDTYQETQYF. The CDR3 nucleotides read TGTGCCAGCAGTTACTCCGACACGTACCAAGAGACCCAGTACTTC.

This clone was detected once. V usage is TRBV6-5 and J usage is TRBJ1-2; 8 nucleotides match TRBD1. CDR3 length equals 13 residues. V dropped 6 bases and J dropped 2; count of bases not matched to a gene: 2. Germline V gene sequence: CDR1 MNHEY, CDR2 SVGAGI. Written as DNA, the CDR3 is TGTGCCAGCAGGACAGGGGTGAACTATGGCTACACCTTC. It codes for CASRTGVNYGYTF.

As DNA, the CDR3 is TGTGCCACCAATCCCCCCCTTGGGGACGGATGCAATCAGCCCCAGCATTTT. Translated, it gives CATNPPLGDGCNQPQHF. The chain has TRBV9 and TRBJ1-5; D is perhaps TRBD1 (5 bases). This CDR3 has 17 residues. The V end lost 9 bases, the J end lost 2 bases, and 24 bases lay between the germline ends. Germline CDR1 reads SGDLS; CDR2 reads YYNGEE. The whole variable domain, filled in from reference TRBV9 and TRBJ1-5, reads DSGVTQTPKHLITATGQRVTLRCSPRSGDLSVYWYQQSLDQGLQFLIQYYNGEERAKGNILERFSAQQFPDLHSELNLSSLELGDSALYFCATNPPLGDGCNQPQHFGDGTRLSIL.

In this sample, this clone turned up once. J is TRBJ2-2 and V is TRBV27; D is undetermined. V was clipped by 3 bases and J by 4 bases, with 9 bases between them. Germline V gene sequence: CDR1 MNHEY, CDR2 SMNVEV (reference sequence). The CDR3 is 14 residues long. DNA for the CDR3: TGTGCCAGCAGTTTTTCGAGTAGCACCGGGGAGCTGTTTTTT. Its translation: CASSFSSSTGELFF.

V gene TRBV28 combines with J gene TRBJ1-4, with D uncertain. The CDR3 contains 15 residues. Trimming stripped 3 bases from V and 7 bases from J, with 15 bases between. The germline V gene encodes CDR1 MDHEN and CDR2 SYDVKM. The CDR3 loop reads CASSFPHRTREKLFF. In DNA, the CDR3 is TGTGCCAGCAGTTTCCCACATAGGACCCGTGAAAAACTGTTTTTT.

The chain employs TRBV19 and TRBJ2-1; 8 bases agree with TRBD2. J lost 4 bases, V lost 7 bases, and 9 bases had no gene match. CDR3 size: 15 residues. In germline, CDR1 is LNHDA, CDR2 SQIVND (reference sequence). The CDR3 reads CASNLVAGGYNEQFF. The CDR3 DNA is TGTGCCAGTAACTTGGTGGCGGGAGGATACAATGAGCAGTTCTTC.

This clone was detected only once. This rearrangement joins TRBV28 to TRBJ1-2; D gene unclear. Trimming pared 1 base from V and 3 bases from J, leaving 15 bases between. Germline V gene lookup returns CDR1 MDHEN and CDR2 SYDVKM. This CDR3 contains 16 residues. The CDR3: CASSLSQRLRYYGYTF. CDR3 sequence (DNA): TGTGCCAGCAGTTTATCCCAGCGGCTGCGTTACTATGGCTACACCTTC.

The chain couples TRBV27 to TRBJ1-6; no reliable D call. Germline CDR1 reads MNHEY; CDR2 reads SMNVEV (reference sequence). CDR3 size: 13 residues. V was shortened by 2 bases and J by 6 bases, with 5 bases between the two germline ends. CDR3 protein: CASSLRVNSPLHF. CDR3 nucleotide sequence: TGTGCCAGCAGTTTAAGGGTTAATTCACCCCTCCACTTT.

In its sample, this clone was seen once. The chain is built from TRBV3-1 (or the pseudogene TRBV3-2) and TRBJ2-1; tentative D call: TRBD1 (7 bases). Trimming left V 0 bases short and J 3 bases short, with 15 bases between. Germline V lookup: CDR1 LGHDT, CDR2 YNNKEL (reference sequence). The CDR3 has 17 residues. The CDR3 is CASSQDLIQGGYNEQFF. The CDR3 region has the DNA TGTGCCAGCAGCCAAGATCTCATCCAGGGGGGCTACAATGAGCAGTTCTTC.

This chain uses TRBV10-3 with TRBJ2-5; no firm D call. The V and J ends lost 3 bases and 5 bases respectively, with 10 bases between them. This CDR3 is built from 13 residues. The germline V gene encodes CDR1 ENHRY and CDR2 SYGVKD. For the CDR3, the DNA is TGTGCCATCAGTGATGTGGGTGGGGAGACCCAGTACTTC. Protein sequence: CAISDVGGETQYF.

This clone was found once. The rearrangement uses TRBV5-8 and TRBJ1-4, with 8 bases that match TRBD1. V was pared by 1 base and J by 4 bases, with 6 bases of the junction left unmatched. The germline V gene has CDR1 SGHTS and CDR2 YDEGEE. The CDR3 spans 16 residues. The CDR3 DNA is TGTGCCAGCAGCTTGAACAGGGGGAACCTTAATGAAAAACTGTTTTTT. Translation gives CASSLNRGNLNEKLFF.

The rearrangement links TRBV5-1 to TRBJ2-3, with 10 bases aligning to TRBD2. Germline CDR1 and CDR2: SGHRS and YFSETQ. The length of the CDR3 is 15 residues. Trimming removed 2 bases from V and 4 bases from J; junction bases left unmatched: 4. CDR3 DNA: TGCGCCAGCAGCTTTCTAGCGGGGGTTCCAGATACGCAGTATTTT. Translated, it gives CASSFLAGVPDTQYF.